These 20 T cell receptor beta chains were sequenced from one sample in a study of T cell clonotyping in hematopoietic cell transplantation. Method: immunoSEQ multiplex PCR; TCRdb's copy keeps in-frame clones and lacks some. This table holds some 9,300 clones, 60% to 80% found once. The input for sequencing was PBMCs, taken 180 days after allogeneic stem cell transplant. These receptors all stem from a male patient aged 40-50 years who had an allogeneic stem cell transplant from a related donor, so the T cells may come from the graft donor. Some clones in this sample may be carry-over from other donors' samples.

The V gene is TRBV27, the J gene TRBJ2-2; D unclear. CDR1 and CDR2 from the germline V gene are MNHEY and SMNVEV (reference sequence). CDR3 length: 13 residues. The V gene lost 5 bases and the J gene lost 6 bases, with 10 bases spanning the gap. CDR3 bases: TGTGCCAGCAGTCCACCCTCCGCCGGGGAGCTGTTTTTT. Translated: CASSPPSAGELFF.

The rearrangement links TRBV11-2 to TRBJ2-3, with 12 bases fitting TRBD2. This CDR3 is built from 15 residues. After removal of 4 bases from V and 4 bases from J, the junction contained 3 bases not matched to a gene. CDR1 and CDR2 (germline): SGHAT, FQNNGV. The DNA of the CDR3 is TGTGCCAGCAGCTGGGCTAGCGGGGGGGCAGATACGCAGTATTTT. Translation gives CASSWASGGADTQYF.

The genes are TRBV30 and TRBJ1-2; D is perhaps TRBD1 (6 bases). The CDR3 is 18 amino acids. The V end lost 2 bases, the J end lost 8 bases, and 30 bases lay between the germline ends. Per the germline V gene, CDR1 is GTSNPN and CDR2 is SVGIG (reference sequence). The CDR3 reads CAWSSLNRVVFFVEGYTF. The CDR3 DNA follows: TGTGCCTGGAGTTCCTTGAACAGGGTTGTATTTTTCGTCGAGGGCTACACCTTC.

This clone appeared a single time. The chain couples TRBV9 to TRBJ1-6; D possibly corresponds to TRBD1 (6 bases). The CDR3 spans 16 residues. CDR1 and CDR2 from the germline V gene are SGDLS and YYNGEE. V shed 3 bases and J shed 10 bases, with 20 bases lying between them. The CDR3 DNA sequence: TGTGCCAGCAGCGCCGACGGGGGGGCGGTTAGATCACCCCTCCACTTT. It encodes CASSADGGAVRSPLHF.

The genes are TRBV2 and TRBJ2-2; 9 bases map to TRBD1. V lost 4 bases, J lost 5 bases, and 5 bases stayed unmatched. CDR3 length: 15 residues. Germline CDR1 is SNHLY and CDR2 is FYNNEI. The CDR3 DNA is TGTGCCAGCAGTGGACAGGGGGTTAGGACCGGGGAGCTGTTTTTT. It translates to CASSGQGVRTGELFF.

This CDR3 reads CASSLRYSGASGETQYF. The CDR3 nucleotides read TGTGCCAGCAGCTTAAGATATAGCGGGGCTTCGGGAGAGACCCAGTACTTC. The chain is built from TRBV11-2 and TRBJ2-5; 8 bases are a match to TRBD2. Looked up from germline, CDR1 is SGHAT and CDR2 is FQNNGV. Trimming removed 2 bases from V and 4 bases from J; junction bases left unmatched: 12. The CDR3 loop spans 17 amino acids.

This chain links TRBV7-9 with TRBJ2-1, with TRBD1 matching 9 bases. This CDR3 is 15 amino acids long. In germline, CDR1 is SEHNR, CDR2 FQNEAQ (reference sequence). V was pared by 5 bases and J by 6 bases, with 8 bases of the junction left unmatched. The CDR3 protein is CASSPTGTGLNEQFF. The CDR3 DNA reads TGTGCCAGCAGCCCAACCGGGACAGGGCTCAATGAGCAGTTCTTC.

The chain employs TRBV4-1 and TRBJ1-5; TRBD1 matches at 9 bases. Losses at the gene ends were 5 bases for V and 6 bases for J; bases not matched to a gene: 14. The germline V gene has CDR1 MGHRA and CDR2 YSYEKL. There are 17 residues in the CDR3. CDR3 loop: CASSTRTGAWVSQPQHF. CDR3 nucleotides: TGCGCCAGCAGCACTAGGACAGGGGCCTGGGTGAGTCAGCCCCAGCATTTT.

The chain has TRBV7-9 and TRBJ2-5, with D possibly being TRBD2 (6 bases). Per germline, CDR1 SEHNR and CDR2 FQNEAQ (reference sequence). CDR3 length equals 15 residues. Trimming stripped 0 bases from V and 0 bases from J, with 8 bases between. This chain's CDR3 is CASSLARDYQETQYF. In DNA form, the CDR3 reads TGTGCCAGCAGCTTAGCGCGGGACTACCAAGAGACCCAGTACTTC.

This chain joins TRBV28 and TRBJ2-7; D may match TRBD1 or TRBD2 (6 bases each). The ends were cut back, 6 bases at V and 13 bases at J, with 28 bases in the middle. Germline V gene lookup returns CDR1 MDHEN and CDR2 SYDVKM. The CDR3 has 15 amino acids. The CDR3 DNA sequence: TGTGCCAGCAGGAAGGAGGGGGGTACGAGCAGAAAGCCCTACTTC. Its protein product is CASRKEGGTSRKPYF.

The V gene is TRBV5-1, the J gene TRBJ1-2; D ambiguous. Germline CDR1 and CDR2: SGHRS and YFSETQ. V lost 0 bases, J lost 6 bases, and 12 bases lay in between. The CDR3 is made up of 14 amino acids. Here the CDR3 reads CASSLEIAGHGYTF. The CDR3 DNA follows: TGCGCCAGCAGCTTGGAGATCGCAGGACATGGCTACACCTTC.

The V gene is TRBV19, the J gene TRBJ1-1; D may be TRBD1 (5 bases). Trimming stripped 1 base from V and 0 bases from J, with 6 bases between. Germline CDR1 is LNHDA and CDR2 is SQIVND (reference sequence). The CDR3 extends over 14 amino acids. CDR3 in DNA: TGTGCCAGTAGTATAGGACAGATGAACACTGAAGCTTTCTTT. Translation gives CASSIGQMNTEAFF.

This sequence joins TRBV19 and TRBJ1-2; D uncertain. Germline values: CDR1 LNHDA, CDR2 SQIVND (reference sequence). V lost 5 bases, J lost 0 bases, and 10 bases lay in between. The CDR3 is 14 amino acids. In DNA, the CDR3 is TGTGCCAGTAGTGTGGACGGATCTAACTATGGCTACACCTTC. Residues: CASSVDGSNYGYTF.

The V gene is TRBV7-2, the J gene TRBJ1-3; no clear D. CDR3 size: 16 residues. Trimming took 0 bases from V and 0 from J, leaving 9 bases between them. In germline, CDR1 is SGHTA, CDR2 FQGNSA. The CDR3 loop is CASSLAGPYSGNTIYF. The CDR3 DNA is TGTGCCAGCAGCTTAGCAGGGCCTTACTCTGGAAACACCATATATTTT.

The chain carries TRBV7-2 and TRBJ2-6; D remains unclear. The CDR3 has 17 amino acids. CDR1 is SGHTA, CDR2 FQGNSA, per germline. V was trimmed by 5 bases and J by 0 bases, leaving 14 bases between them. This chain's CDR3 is CASSLEPHFSGANVLTF. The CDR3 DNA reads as TGTGCCAGCAGCCTTGAACCTCACTTCTCTGGGGCCAACGTCCTGACTTTC.

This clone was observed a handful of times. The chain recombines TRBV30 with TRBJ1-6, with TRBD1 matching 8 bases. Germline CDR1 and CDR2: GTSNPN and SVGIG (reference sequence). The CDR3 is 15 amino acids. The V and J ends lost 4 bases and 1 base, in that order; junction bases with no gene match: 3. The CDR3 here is CAWMTGVSYNSPLHF. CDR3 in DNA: TGTGCCTGGATGACAGGGGTATCCTATAATTCACCCCTCCACTTT.

This CDR3 reads CASSQETGSSYNEQFF. The CDR3 DNA reads as TGTGCCAGCAGCCAAGAGACAGGCTCCTCCTACAATGAGCAGTTCTTC. The rearrangement joins TRBV4-2 to TRBJ2-1; D possibly corresponds to TRBD1 (6 bases). CDR1 and CDR2 (germline): LGHNA, YNFKEQ. Trimming took off 0 bases at V and 0 bases at J, with 9 bases between the two ends. CDR3 length: 16 residues.

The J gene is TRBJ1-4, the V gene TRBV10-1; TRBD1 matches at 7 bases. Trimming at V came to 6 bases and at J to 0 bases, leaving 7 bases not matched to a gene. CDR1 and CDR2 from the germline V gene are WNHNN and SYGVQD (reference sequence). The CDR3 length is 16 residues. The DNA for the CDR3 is TGCGCCAGCAGACCGGTGGGGACAGCAACTAATGAAAAACTGTTTTTT. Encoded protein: CASRPVGTATNEKLFF.

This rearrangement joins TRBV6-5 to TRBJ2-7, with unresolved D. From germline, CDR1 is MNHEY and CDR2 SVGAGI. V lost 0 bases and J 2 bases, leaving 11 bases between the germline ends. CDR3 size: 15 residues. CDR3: CASSYSFVGTYEQYF. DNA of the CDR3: TGTGCCAGCAGTTACTCGTTCGTGGGGACCTACGAGCAGTACTTC.

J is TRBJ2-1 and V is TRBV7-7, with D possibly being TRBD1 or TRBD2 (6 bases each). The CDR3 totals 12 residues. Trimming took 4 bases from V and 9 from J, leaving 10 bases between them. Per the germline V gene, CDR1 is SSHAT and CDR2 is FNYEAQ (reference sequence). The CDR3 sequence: CASSSGGSEQFF. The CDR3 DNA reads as TGTGCCAGCAGCTCCGGGGGCAGTGAGCAGTTCTTC.